This record concerns one T cell receptor (beta chain) sequence. The antigen remains unidentified. This sample was taken from a study of T cell clones after liver transplantation. The CDR3 extends over 16 amino acids. The V and J ends lost 4 bases and 2 bases respectively, with 17 bases between them. The V gene's germline CDR1 is SGHRS and CDR2 YFSETQ. Overall study results and limits: Low donor cell numbers restricted donor-reactive repertoire measurement in two subjects.

Repertoires were generated with immunoSEQ multiplex PCR, while TCRdb's copy carries only in-frame clones and drops some. The sample records 85,000 to 110,000 clones, about 86% being singletons. The origin of this receptor is a human patient who received a liver transplant. Some T cells here may be from the graft donor. The V and J genes are TRBV5-1 and TRBJ2-3; D not resolved. The sequencing used CD4+ T cells from blood, collected 45 to 50 months after liver transplant. The CDR3 reads CASSEQPGYSTDTQYF. The CDR3, as DNA: TGCGCCAGCAGCGAACAACCAGGATACTCCACAGATACGCAGTATTTT.